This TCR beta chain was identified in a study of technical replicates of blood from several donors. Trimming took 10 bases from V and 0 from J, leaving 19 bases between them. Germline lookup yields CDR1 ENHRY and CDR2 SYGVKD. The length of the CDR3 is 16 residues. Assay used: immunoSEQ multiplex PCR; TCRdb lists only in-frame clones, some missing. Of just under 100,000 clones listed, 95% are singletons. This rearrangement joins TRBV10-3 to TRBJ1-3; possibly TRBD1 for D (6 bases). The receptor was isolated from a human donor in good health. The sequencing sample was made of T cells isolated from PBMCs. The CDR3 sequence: CARGGGTRSSGNTIYF. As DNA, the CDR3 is TGTGCCAGGGGGGGAGGGACAAGGTCCTCTGGAAACACCATATATTTT.